The 27 T cell receptor beta chains in this list originate from one sample, sequenced in a study of blood T cell repertoires in COVID-19. Only in-frame clones appear in the TCRdb table, and some are missing; sequencing was by immunoSEQ multiplex PCR. Of 150,000 to 200,000 clones in the sample, around 82% were seen once. Sequencing input: PBMCs or T cells enriched from blood (not recorded which). Receptors originate from a woman aged 60-70 years with acute COVID-19.

The chain combines TRBV11-3 with TRBJ2-3, with D unresolved. The CDR3 runs 14 residues. V gave up 0 bases and J gave up 0 bases, with 4 bases separating them. Looked up from germline, CDR1 is SGHNT and CDR2 is YENEEA. The CDR3 loop reads CASSLDVSTDTQYF. CDR3 nucleotide sequence: TGTGCCAGCAGCTTAGACGTTAGCACAGATACGCAGTATTTT.

This chain links TRBV6-5 with TRBJ1-2, with TRBD1 as a possible D gene (5 bases). This CDR3 has 13 amino acids. The V and J ends lost 6 bases and 7 bases respectively, with 15 bases between them. Germline-derived CDR1 and CDR2 are MNHEY and SVGAGI. The CDR3 here is CASRDPTASGYTF. The DNA of the CDR3 is TGTGCCAGCAGGGACCCGACAGCGAGTGGCTACACCTTC.

V usage is TRBV2 and J usage is TRBJ2-3; 8 bases map to TRBD2. V was pared by 6 bases and J by 2 bases, with 10 bases of the junction left unmatched. Germline V gene sequence: CDR1 SNHLY, CDR2 FYNNEI. This CDR3 is 16 amino acids long. The CDR3 region is CASREGRGVLTDTQYF. The CDR3 coding sequence is TGTGCCAGCAGAGAGGGGCGGGGGGTCCTCACAGATACGCAGTATTTT.

The V call is TRBV4-3, the J call TRBJ2-1, with D uncertain. CDR1 LGHNA and CDR2 YSLEER come from the germline V gene. The CDR3 extends over 15 amino acids. Trimming removed 0 bases at V and 5 bases at J, with 11 bases between. The CDR3 DNA is TGCGCCAGCAGCCAAGATCGAGGCAGCCACAATGAGCAGTTCTTC. Translating gives CASSQDRGSHNEQFF.

This chain uses TRBV10-1 with TRBJ2-3; 8 positions match TRBD2. J was trimmed by 4 bases and V by 8 bases; bases with no gene match: 5. The germline CDR1 and CDR2 sequences are WNHNN and SYGVQD (reference sequence). The length of the CDR3 is 13 residues. The CDR3 is CASAGGAPDTQYF. CDR3 in DNA: TGCGCCAGCGCCGGGGGGGCCCCAGATACGCAGTATTTT.

This sequence joins TRBV10-1 and TRBJ2-3; 11 bases map to TRBD2. Germline loops: CDR1 WNHNN, CDR2 SYGVQD (reference sequence). CDR3 length: 16 amino acids. The trim removed 5 bases at V and 0 bases at J, leaving 4 bases unmatched. The CDR3 sequence: CASSLTSGVSTDTQYF. The CDR3 DNA follows: TGCGCCAGCAGTTTGACTAGCGGGGTTAGCACAGATACGCAGTATTTT.

CDR3 sequence reads: CASSSHRGRRGNTIYF. The CDR3 DNA is TGTGCCAGCAGCTCCCACAGGGGACGGAGAGGAAACACCATATATTTT. This chain links TRBV7-8 with TRBJ1-3, with 7 bases aligning to TRBD1. Trimming at V came to 4 bases and at J to 4 bases, leaving 10 bases not matched to a gene. The CDR3 runs to 16 residues. Germline-derived CDR1 and CDR2 are SGHVS and FQNEAQ.

This clone has just one count. The rearrangement links TRBV5-6 to TRBJ1-2; TRBD1 might be the D (6 bases). CDR3 length: 15 amino acids. V shed 1 base and J shed 3 bases, with 13 bases lying between them. Germline loops: CDR1 SGHDT, CDR2 YYEEEE. The chain's CDR3 is CASSLTGGRDYGYTF. The DNA of the CDR3 is TGTGCCAGCAGCTTGACCGGGGGGCGCGACTATGGCTACACCTTC.

The chain recombines TRBV11-2 with TRBJ2-7; 7 nucleotides agree with TRBD2. This CDR3 spans 14 amino acids. Germline V gives CDR1 SGHAT, CDR2 FQNNGV. V shed 5 bases, J shed 3 bases, and the junction held 7 bases outside the gene matches. The CDR3: CASSQTSPFYEQYF. CDR3 sequence (DNA): TGTGCCAGCAGCCAGACTAGCCCATTCTACGAGCAGTACTTC.

V and J are TRBV10-3 and TRBJ2-1; 7 positions agree with TRBD2. The length of the CDR3 is 14 residues. Losses at the gene ends were 7 bases for V and 2 bases for J; bases not matched to a gene: 5. Germline V gene sequence: CDR1 ENHRY, CDR2 SYGVKD. For the CDR3, the DNA is TGTGCCATCAACCCGGGACTACCCTACAATGAGCAGTTCTTC. This sequence encodes CAINPGLPYNEQFF.

This rearrangement joins TRBV6-1 to TRBJ2-3; 9 bases map to TRBD2. Germline CDR1 and CDR2: MNHNS and SASEGT. The CDR3 consists of 18 residues. With 2 bases clipped from V and 4 bases from J, the junction kept 13 bases outside the gene matches. In DNA form, the CDR3 reads TGTGCCAGCAGTGAAAACGCCCCGGGACTAGCTTTGGCAGATACGCAGTATTTT. Translated: CASSENAPGLALADTQYF.

In this sample, this clone turned up a few times. The genes are TRBV6-5 and TRBJ2-7; 8 bases agree with TRBD1. V shed 7 bases and J 6 bases; nucleotides not matched to a gene: 14. CDR1 MNHEY and CDR2 SVGAGI come from the germline V gene. CDR3 size: 15 residues. CDR3 DNA: TGTGCCAGCAACCAAGCCCGGGACAGGCGATTCGAGCAGTACTTC. Translating it yields CASNQARDRRFEQYF.

This clone is a singleton in its sample. The chain combines TRBV5-4 with TRBJ1-4; D perhaps matches TRBD1 (6 bases). CDR3 length equals 15 residues. CDR1 is SGHNT, CDR2 YYREEE, per germline (reference sequence). V was pared by 2 bases and J by 2 bases, with 10 bases between. CDR3 amino acids: CASSFKTGTNEKLFF. In DNA form, the CDR3 reads TGTGCCAGCAGCTTTAAAACAGGGACTAATGAAAAACTGTTTTTT.

The gene calls are TRBV27 and TRBJ1-5, with D possibly matching TRBD1 (5 bases). Germline V gene sequence: CDR1 MNHEY, CDR2 SMNVEV (reference sequence). V was trimmed by 6 bases and J by 4 bases, leaving 13 bases between them. This CDR3 has 14 amino acids. This chain's CDR3 is CASSRGGVNQPQHF. In DNA form, the CDR3 reads TGTGCCAGCAGCCGCGGGGGGGTTAATCAGCCCCAGCATTTT.

The V call is TRBV11-2, the J call TRBJ2-7; 8 bases match TRBD2. Germline V gene sequence: CDR1 SGHAT, CDR2 FQNNGV. The length of the CDR3 is 15 residues. V lost 2 bases and J lost 4; bases outside the gene matches: 7. CDR3: CASSLSLTSGYEQYF. CDR3 nucleotide sequence: TGTGCCAGCAGCTTATCACTAACTAGCGGTTACGAGCAGTACTTC. Based on the CDR3 plus reference TRBV11-2 and TRBJ2-7, the full variable domain is EAGVAQSPRYKIIEKRQSVAFWCNPISGHATLYWYQQILGQGPKLLIQFQNNGVVDDSQLPKDRFSAERLKGVDSTLKIQPAKLEDSAVYLCASSLSLTSGYEQYFGPGTRLTVT.

The chain uses TRBV30 and TRBJ1-4; the D is unclear. Germline assignment: CDR1 GTSNPN and CDR2 SVGIG (reference sequence). The ends were cut back, 0 bases at V and 3 bases at J, with 8 bases in the middle. The CDR3 length is 14 residues. In DNA form, the CDR3 reads TGTGCCTGGAGTGTATCTGTATCTAATGAAAAACTGTTTTTT. Encoded protein: CAWSVSVSNEKLFF.

V usage is TRBV7-2 and J usage is TRBJ2-7; TRBD2 aligns across 9 bases. This CDR3 is built from 16 residues. The ends lost 2 bases at V and 4 bases at J; junction bases unmatched: 9. Germline-derived CDR1 and CDR2 are SGHTA and FQGNSA. This CDR3 reads CASSLFGGGAGYEQYV. The CDR3 DNA follows: TGTGCCAGCAGCTTATTCGGCGGGGGGGCGGGTTACGAGCAGTACGTC.

The rearrangement uses TRBV5-6 and TRBJ2-3; D might be TRBD1 (5 bases). V was clipped by 2 bases and J by 4 bases, with 8 bases between them. From germline, CDR1 is SGHDT and CDR2 YYEEEE. This CDR3 has 13 amino acids. The CDR3 DNA reads as TGTGCCAGCAGCTTCCAGGGCCCAGATACGCAGTATTTT. Its protein product is CASSFQGPDTQYF.

The chain combines TRBV5-1 with TRBJ2-5; TRBD1 matches 8 bases. V shed 2 bases and J 5 bases; nucleotides not matched to a gene: 8. This CDR3 contains 15 residues. CDR1 is SGHRS and CDR2 is YFSETQ in the germline V gene. DNA for the CDR3: TGCGCCAGCAGCTTCGGTGATACAGGGGGTGAGACCCAGTACTTC. Its protein is CASSFGDTGGETQYF.

The chain employs TRBV28 and TRBJ2-7; 7 nucleotides match TRBD1. CDR3 length equals 14 residues. V dropped 5 bases and J dropped 2; count of bases not matched to a gene: 6. Per germline, CDR1 MDHEN and CDR2 SYDVKM. The CDR3 sequence: CASSTSGQPYEQYV. CDR3 in DNA: TGTGCCAGCAGTACCTCGGGACAGCCCTACGAGCAGTACGTC.

The chain carries TRBV27 and TRBJ2-2; 13 bases agree with TRBD2. V shed 6 bases, J shed 5 bases, and the junction held 3 bases outside the gene matches. The CDR3 sequence is 15 residues long. Germline CDR1 is MNHEY and CDR2 is SMNVEV (reference sequence). Here the CDR3 reads CASRTSGRFTGELFF. DNA of the CDR3: TGTGCCAGCAGGACTAGCGGGAGGTTTACCGGGGAGCTGTTTTTT.

This clone was observed a single time. The genes are TRBV3-1 (or the pseudogene TRBV3-2) and TRBJ1-2, with 10 bases that match TRBD1. Looked up from germline, CDR1 is LGHDT and CDR2 is YNNKEL (reference sequence). Losses at the gene ends were 4 bases for V and 8 bases for J; bases not matched to a gene: 10. This CDR3 has 15 residues. The CDR3 nucleotides are TGTGCCAGCAGCCCAGGGACAGGGGAATGGGAAGGCTACACCTTC. This encodes CASSPGTGEWEGYTF.

The rearrangement joins TRBV28 to TRBJ1-4; no clear D gene. From germline, CDR1 is MDHEN and CDR2 SYDVKM. This CDR3 is 15 amino acids long. The germline V and J ends were trimmed by 3 bases and 1 base, with 9 bases remaining between them. The CDR3: CASSFWEGTNEKLFF. The CDR3 nucleotides are TGTGCCAGCAGTTTCTGGGAGGGAACTAATGAAAAACTGTTTTTT.

The chain is built from TRBV5-4 and TRBJ1-1; TRBD1 might be the D (5 bases). Germline loops: CDR1 SGHNT, CDR2 YYREEE (reference sequence). V was clipped by 4 bases and J by 1 base, with 8 bases between them. The CDR3 extends over 13 amino acids. Here the CDR3 DNA reads TGTGCCAGCAGCGGCGACAGGAACACTGAAGCTTTCTTT. It translates to CASSGDRNTEAFF.

V and J are TRBV5-1 and TRBJ2-1; 7 bases fit TRBD2. The J segment lost 3 bases and the V segment lost 8 bases, leaving 14 bases of the junction unmatched. Germline V gene sequence: CDR1 SGHRS, CDR2 YFSETQ. This CDR3 comprises 16 residues. The CDR3 DNA reads as TGCGCCAGTACTCCTGCGGGAGAACCCCGCTACAATGAGCAGTTCTTC. Protein: CASTPAGEPRYNEQFF.

The V gene is TRBV6-1, the J gene TRBJ1-2, with D possibly TRBD1 on 6 matching bases. Trimming shortened V by 3 bases and J by 5 bases, and 10 bases separated the two germline ends. CDR3 length: 13 residues. Germline-derived CDR1 and CDR2 are MNHNS and SASEGT. The CDR3 sequence is CASSDRGGYGYTF. CDR3 bases: TGTGCCAGCAGTGACAGGGGTGGTTATGGCTACACCTTC.

In its sample, this clone was seen a few times. This sequence joins TRBV24-1 and TRBJ2-2; maybe TRBD2 (5 bases). The CDR3 contains 15 residues. V lost 3 bases, J lost 1 base, and 8 bases lay in between. Germline CDR1 reads KGHDR; CDR2 reads SFDVKD. CDR3 sequence: CATSDIEGNTGELFF. The CDR3 DNA reads as TGTGCCACCAGTGATATAGAGGGGAACACCGGGGAGCTGTTTTTT.